The 13 T cell receptor beta chains below come from one sample, sequenced in a study of glioma-infiltrating T cells. The iRepertoire nested amplicon-rescue multiplex PCR amplified TCR alpha and beta CDR3s from RNA. TCRdb re-called the multiplex PCR reads through MiXCR, storing one row per CDR3 protein. The repertoire holds about 190,000 distinct CDR3 sequences, with 30% to 40% as singletons. Sample: glioma tissue, nonneoplastic brain tissue, or PBMCs (not recorded which). The source is a human donor with low-grade glioma or glioblastoma, undergoing nonglioma brain surgery, or in good health (not recorded which).

This clonotype was detected many times. The chain employs TRBV4-2 and TRBJ2-5; 14 bases align to TRBD2. Germline CDR1 and CDR2: LGHNA and YNFKEQ. The V segment lost 0 bases and the J segment 5 bases; nucleotides outside the gene matches: 2. The CDR3 has 16 amino acids. The DNA of the CDR3 is TGTGCCAGCAGCCAAGACGGGACTAGCGGGAGCGAGACCCAGTACTTC. It yields the protein CASSQDGTSGSETQYF.

This sequence joins TRBV4-1 and TRBJ2-3, with 9 bases identical to TRBD2. The length of the CDR3 is 16 residues. The V segment lost 8 bases and the J segment 4 bases; nucleotides outside the gene matches: 13. CDR1 is MGHRA and CDR2 is YSYEKL in the germline V gene. The CDR3 nucleotides read TGCGCCAGCGGCAATTCTTATAGCGGGAGCTCAGATACGCAGTATTTT. It encodes CASGNSYSGSSDTQYF.

This clonotype was counted a few times. A read error may be the cause here, since a much bigger clone is one base away. V is TRBV7-9 and J is TRBJ1-5; D might be TRBD1 (5 bases). The V end was cut by 5 bases, the J end by 3 bases, with 11 bases between. CDR1 is SEHNR and CDR2 is FQNEAQ in the germline V gene (reference sequence). This CDR3 comprises 14 residues. The CDR3 sequence is CASSPDSYNQPQHF. DNA for the CDR3: TGTGCCAGCAGCCCCGACAGCTACAATCAGCCCCAGCATTTT.

This clonotype was seen only a few times. This sequence joins TRBV5-1 and TRBJ2-3; no reliable D call. The CDR3 extends over 14 amino acids. Between the trimmed V and J ends, which lost 4 bases and 3 bases, there was a span of 12 bases. Germline CDR1 is SGHRS and CDR2 is YFSETQ. This chain's CDR3 is CASSPRARTDTQYF. CDR3 DNA: TGCGCCAGCAGCCCCCGGGCGAGGACAGATACGCAGTATTTT.

The chain links TRBV6-1 to TRBJ2-1; D is undetermined. V lost 8 bases, J lost 6 bases, and 23 bases lay in between. The CDR3 consists of 16 residues. From germline, CDR1 is MNHNS and CDR2 SASEGT. This chain's CDR3 is CASGPPARPLFNEQFF. Written as DNA, the CDR3 is TGTGCCAGCGGGCCCCCCGCGCGGCCCCTATTCAATGAGCAGTTCTTC.

The table lists this clonotype with many counts. The genes are TRBV6-1 and TRBJ1-2; 11 bases are a match to TRBD1. The ends lost 7 bases at V and 4 bases at J; junction bases unmatched: 8. This CDR3 contains 15 residues. Germline-derived CDR1 and CDR2 are MNHNS and SASEGT. For the CDR3, the DNA is TGTGCCAGCACCAAGGGACAGGGGGTTGGCTATGGCTACACCTTC. Translation: CASTKGQGVGYGYTF.

The chain carries TRBV7-3 and TRBJ2-1; maybe TRBD2 (5 bases). The germline V and J ends were trimmed by 3 bases and 8 bases, with 8 bases remaining between them. From germline, CDR1 is SGHTA and CDR2 FQGTGA. CDR3 length: 12 amino acids. CDR3 DNA: TGTGCCAGCAGCTTCGGGATTTATGAGCAGTTCTTC. Protein product: CASSFGIYEQFF.

This clonotype has more than one count but fewer than ten. The chain carries TRBV4-3 and TRBJ2-7; 8 bases match TRBD1. The CDR3 contains 17 residues. The V segment lost 0 bases and the J segment 2 bases; nucleotides outside the gene matches: 9. Germline CDR1 is LGHNA and CDR2 is YSLEER. CDR3 amino acids: CASSQDVSGQGPYEQYF. The DNA for the CDR3 is TGCGCCAGCAGCCAAGATGTATCCGGACAGGGTCCCTACGAGCAGTACTTC.

This clonotype was picked up many times. V gene TRBV4-1 combines with J gene TRBJ1-1; D not certain. The CDR3 runs 15 residues. The V and J ends lost 0 bases and 1 base respectively, with 9 bases between them. Looked up from germline, CDR1 is MGHRA and CDR2 is YSYEKL. The DNA for the CDR3 is TGCGCCAGCAGCCAAGATCGGACTTGGAACACTGAAGCTTTCTTT. Translating gives CASSQDRTWNTEAFF.

This clonotype was seen many times. V gene TRBV20-1 combines with J gene TRBJ1-2, with D possibly matching TRBD1 (6 bases). Looked up from germline, CDR1 is DFQATT and CDR2 is SNEGSKA (reference sequence). The CDR3 runs to 13 residues. The ends were cut back, 5 bases at V and 4 bases at J, with 14 bases in the middle. CDR3 sequence: CSAQKRGVYGYTF. The CDR3 DNA is TGCAGTGCTCAAAAGAGGGGGGTCTATGGCTACACCTTC.

V and J are TRBV30 and TRBJ1-1; TRBD1 aligns across 10 bases. CDR3 length: 13 residues. Germline-derived CDR1 and CDR2 are GTSNPN and SVGIG (reference sequence). V was pared by 4 bases and J by 5 bases, with 4 bases of the junction left unmatched. CDR3 in amino acids: CAWIPGQGTEAFF. CDR3 bases: TGTGCCTGGATTCCGGGACAGGGGACTGAAGCTTTCTTT.

A word on this clonotype: The missing conserved phenylalanine or tryptophan at the end of this CDR3 makes a read error likely. The chain joins TRBV27 to TRBJ1-1; tentatively, D is TRBD1 (6 bases). This CDR3 is 13 amino acids long. CDR1 and CDR2 from the germline V gene are MNHEY and SMNVEV (reference sequence). The V end was cut by 8 bases, the J end by 1 base, with 11 bases between. CDR3 nucleotide sequence: TGTGCCAGCGGTACGGGACAGAACACTGAAGCTTTCCTT. Translated: CASGTGQNTEAFL.

With regard to this clonotype: Being one base from a much bigger clone, this may be a read error. V is TRBV15 and J is TRBJ2-1, with 8 bases that match TRBD2. Germline V gene sequence: CDR1 LNHNV, CDR2 YYDKDF (reference sequence). CDR3 length: 16 amino acids. CDR3 region: CAASRDIAGGHNEQFF. The CDR3 bases are TGTGCCGCCAGCAGAGACATCGCGGGAGGTCACAATGAGCAGTTCTTC. The whole variable domain, filled in from reference TRBV15 and TRBJ2-1, reads DAMVIQNPRYQVTQFGKPVTLSCSQTLNHNVMYWYQQKSSQAPKLLFHYYDKDFNNEADTPDNFQSRRPNTSFCFLDIRSPGLGDTAMYLCAASRDIAGGHNEQFFGPGTRLTVL.